This T cell receptor beta chain came from a study of T cells in Graves' hyperthyroidism and ophthalmopathy. On this clonotype itself: Its specificity is unknown.

The source material, RNA transcripts, was used to amplify TCR beta CDR3 regions. RT-PCR in the first round (using the HTBI primer set) targeted the TCR CDR3. TCRdb re-derived calls from the multiplex PCR reads in MiXCR, one entry per CDR3 protein. This sample has 490,000 or so distinct CDR3 sequences, with over 35% found just once. CDR3 length: 16 amino acids. CDR1 is ENHRY and CDR2 is SYGVKD in the germline V gene. V was shortened by 0 bases and J by 8 bases, with 17 bases between the two germline ends. General study findings and limits: With a median lead of about 6.9 months before onset, the model predicted ophthalmopathy. Researchers report that a 13 V-J model separated ophthalmopathy from stable hyperthyroidism. Most thyroid-expanded clonotypes above 0.001 were also found in blood.

This receptor was identified in an adult woman with Graves' disease, either hyperthyroidism or ophthalmopathy (not recorded which). Sequenced material: peripheral blood or thyroid tissue (not recorded which). V is TRBV10-3 and J is TRBJ1-5; D remains ambiguous. For the CDR3, the DNA is TGTGCCATCAGTGAGTCCAGAACTAGGTGGGATGAGCCCCAGCATTTT. Translating it yields CAISESRTRWDEPQHF.